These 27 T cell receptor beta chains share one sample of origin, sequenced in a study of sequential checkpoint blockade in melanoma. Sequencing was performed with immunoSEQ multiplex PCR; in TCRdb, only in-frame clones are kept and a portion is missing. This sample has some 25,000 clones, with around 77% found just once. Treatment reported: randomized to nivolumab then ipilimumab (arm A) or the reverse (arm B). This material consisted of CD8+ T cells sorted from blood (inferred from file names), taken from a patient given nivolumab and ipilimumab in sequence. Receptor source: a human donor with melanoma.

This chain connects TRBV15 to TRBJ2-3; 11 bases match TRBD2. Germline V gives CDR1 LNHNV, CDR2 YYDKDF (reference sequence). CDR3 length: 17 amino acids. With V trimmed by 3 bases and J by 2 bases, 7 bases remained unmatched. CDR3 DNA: TGTGCCACCAGCAGTGACCGACTAGCGGGGAACACAGATACGCAGTATTTT. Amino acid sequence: CATSSDRLAGNTDTQYF.

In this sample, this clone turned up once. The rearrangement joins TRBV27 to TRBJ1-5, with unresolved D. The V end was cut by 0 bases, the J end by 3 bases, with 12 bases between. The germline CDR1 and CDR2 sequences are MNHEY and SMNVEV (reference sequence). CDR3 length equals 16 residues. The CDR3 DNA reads TGTGCCAGCAGTTTATCGTGGCAGGCTTTCAATCAGCCCCAGCATTTT. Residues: CASSLSWQAFNQPQHF.

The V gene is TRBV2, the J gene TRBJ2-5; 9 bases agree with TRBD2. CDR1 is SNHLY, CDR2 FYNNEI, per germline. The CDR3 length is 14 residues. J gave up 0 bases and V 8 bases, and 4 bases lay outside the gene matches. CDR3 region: CASGGLADQETQYF. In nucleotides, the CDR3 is TGTGCCAGCGGGGGACTAGCAGACCAAGAGACCCAGTACTTC.

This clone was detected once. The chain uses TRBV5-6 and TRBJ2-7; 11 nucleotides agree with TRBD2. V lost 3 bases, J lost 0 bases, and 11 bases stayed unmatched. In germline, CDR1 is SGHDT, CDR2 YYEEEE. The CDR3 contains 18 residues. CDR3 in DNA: TGTGCCAGCAGCTACGCTAGCGGGGGGTCTTCCTACTCCTACGAGCAGTACTTC. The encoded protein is CASSYASGGSSYSYEQYF.

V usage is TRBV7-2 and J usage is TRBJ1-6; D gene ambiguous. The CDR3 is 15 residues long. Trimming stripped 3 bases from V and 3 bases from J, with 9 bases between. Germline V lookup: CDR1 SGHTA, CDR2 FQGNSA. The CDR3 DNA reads TGTGCCAGCAGCTTTTTGTTCAACTATAATTCACCCCTCCACTTT. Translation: CASSFLFNYNSPLHF. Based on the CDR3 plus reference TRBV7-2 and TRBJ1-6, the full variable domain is GAGVSQSPSNKVTEKGKDVELRCDPISGHTALYWYRQSLGQGLEFLIYFQGNSAPDKSGLPSDRFSAERTGGSVSTLTIQRTQQEDSAVYLCASSFLFNYNSPLHFGNGTRLTVT.

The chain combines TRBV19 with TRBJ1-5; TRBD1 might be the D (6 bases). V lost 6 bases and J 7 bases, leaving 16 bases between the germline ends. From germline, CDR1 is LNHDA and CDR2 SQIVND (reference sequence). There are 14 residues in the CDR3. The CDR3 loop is CASSLGAGEQPQHF. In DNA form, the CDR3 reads TGTGCCAGTAGCCTTGGGGCAGGGGAACAGCCCCAGCATTTT.

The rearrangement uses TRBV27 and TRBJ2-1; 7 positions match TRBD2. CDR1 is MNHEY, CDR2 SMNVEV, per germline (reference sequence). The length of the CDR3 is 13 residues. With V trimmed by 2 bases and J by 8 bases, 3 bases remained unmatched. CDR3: CASSLGSGYEQFF. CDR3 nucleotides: TGTGCCAGCAGTTTAGGTAGCGGGTATGAGCAGTTCTTC.

The CDR3 protein is CSVRGGDTYEQYF. Written as DNA, the CDR3 is TGCAGCGTTCGGGGTGGGGACACCTACGAGCAGTACTTC. The rearrangement links TRBV29-1 to TRBJ2-7, with D perhaps matching TRBD1 (6 bases). Germline V CDR1 and CDR2: SQVTM, ANQGSEA. Trimming shortened V by 5 bases and J by 2 bases, and 13 bases separated the two germline ends. The CDR3 spans 13 residues.

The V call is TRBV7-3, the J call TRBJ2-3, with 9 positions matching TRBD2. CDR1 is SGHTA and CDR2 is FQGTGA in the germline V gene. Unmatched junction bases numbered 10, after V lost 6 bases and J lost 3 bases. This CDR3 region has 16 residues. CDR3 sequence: CASSHRGGGITDTQYF. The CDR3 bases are TGTGCCAGCAGTCACCGCGGGGGGGGGATAACAGATACGCAGTATTTT.

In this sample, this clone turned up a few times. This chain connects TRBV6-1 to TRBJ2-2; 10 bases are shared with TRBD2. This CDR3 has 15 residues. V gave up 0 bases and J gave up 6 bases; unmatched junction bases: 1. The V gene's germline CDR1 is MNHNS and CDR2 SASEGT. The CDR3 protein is CASSEAAGGPGELFF. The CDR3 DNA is TGTGCCAGCAGTGAAGCAGCGGGGGGGCCCGGGGAGCTGTTTTTT.

CDR3 loop: CASGPQGDDTQYF. For the CDR3, the DNA is TGTGCCAGCGGACCACAGGGGGACGATACGCAGTATTTT. V usage is TRBV7-6 and J usage is TRBJ2-3; 8 bases map to TRBD1. The CDR3 totals 13 residues. Germline CDR1 reads SGHVS; CDR2 reads FNYEAQ. V was clipped by 8 bases and J by 6 bases; unmatched bases: 7.

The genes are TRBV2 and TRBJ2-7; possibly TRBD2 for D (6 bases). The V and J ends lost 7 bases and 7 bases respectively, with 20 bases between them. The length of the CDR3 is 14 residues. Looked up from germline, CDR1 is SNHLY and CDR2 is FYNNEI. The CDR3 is CASKAPSFGGEQYF. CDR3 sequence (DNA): TGTGCCAGCAAGGCCCCCTCCTTTGGAGGGGAGCAGTACTTC. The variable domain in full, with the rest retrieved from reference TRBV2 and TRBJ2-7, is EPEVTQTPSHQVTQMGQEVILRCVPISNHLYFYWYRQILGQKVEFLVSFYNNEISEKSEIFDDQFSVERPDGSNFTLKIRSTKLEDSAMYFCASKAPSFGGEQYFGPGTRLTVT.

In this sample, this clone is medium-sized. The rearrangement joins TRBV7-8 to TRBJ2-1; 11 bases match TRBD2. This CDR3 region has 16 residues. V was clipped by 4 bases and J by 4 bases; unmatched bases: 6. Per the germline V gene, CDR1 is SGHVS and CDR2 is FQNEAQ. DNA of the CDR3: TGTGCCAGCAGCTCACAACTAGCGGGGGAATACAATGAGCAGTTCTTC. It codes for CASSSQLAGEYNEQFF.

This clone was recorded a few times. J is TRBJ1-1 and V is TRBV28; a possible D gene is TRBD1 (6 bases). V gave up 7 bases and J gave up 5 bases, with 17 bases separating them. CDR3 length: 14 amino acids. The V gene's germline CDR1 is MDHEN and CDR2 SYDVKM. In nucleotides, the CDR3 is TGTGCCAGCACCCTTAGCAGGGGTCGGACTGAAGCTTTCTTT. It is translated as CASTLSRGRTEAFF.

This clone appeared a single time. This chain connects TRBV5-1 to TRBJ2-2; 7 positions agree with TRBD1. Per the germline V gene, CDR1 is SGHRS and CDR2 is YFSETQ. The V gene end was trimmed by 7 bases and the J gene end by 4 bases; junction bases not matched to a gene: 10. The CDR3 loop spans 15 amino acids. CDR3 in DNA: TGCGCCAGCTCTTCCCCCCGGGACAGCACCGGGGAGCTGTTTTTT. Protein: CASSSPRDSTGELFF.

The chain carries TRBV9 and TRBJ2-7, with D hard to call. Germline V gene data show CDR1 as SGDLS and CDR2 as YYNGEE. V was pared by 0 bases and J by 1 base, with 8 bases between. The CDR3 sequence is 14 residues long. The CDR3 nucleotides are TGTGCCAGCAGCGTAGGCCAGTGGTCCTACGAGCAGTACTTC. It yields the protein CASSVGQWSYEQYF.

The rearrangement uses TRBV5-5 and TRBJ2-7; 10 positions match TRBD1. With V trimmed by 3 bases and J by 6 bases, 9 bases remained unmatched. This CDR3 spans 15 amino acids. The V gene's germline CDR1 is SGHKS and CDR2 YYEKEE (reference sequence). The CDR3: CASSYRDRGPTEQYF. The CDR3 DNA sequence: TGTGCCAGCAGCTACCGGGACAGGGGACCCACCGAGCAGTACTTC.

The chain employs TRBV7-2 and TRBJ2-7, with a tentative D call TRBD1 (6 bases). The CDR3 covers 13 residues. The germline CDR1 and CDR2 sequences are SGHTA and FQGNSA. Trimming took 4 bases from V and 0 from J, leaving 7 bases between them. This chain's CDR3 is CASSWDNSYEQYF. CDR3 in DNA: TGTGCCAGCAGCTGGGACAACTCCTACGAGCAGTACTTC.

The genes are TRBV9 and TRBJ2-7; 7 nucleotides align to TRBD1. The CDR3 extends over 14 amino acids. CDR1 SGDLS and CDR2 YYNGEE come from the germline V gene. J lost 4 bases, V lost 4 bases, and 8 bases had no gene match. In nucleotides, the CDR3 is TGTGCCAGCAGCAGCCGGGACAGCCCTTACGAGCAGTACTTC. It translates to CASSSRDSPYEQYF.

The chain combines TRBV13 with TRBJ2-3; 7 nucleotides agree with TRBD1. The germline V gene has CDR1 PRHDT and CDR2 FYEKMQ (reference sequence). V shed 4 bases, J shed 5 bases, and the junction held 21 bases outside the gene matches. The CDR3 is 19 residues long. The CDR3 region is CASSSPRGRGGVWEDTQYF. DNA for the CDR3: TGTGCCAGCAGCTCGCCCCGGGGTCGAGGGGGCGTCTGGGAAGATACGCAGTATTTT.

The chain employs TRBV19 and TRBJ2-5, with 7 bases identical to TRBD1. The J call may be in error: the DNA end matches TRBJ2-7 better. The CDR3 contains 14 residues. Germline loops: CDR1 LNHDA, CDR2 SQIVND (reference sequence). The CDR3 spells CASSIVDRASEQYF. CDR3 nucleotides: TGTGCCAGTAGTATCGTTGACAGGGCCTCCGAGCAGTACTTC.

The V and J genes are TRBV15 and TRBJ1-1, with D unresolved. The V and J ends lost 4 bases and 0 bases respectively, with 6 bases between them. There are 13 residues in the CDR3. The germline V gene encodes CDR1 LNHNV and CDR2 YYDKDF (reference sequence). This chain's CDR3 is CATSNEMNTEAFF. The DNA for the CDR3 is TGTGCCACCAGCAATGAGATGAACACTGAAGCTTTCTTT.

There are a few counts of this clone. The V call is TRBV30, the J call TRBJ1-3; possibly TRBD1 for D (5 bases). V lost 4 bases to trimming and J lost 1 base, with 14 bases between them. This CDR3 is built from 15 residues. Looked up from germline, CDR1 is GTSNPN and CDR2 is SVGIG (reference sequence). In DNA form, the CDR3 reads TGTGCCTGGATATTACAGGACCCTTCTGGAAACACCATATATTTT. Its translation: CAWILQDPSGNTIYF.

The CDR3 DNA reads TGTGCCAGCAGCCAACGGAGGGGCGCGGACACTGAAGCTTTCTTT. Residues: CASSQRRGADTEAFF. The chain is built from TRBV7-8 and TRBJ1-1; tentative D call: TRBD1 (5 bases). The CDR3 consists of 15 residues. V gave up 5 bases and J gave up 3 bases, with 16 bases separating them. From germline, CDR1 is SGHVS and CDR2 FQNEAQ.

DNA of the CDR3: TGTGCCAGCAGTTTAATGGGAGGGGGGGGGAATGAGCAGTTCTTC. Its translation is CASSLMGGGGNEQFF. V usage is TRBV27 and J usage is TRBJ2-1; weak D call: TRBD2 (7 bases). The CDR3 loop spans 15 amino acids. Germline CDR1 MNHEY, CDR2 SMNVEV (reference sequence). Trimming took 2 bases from V and 7 from J, leaving 15 bases between them.

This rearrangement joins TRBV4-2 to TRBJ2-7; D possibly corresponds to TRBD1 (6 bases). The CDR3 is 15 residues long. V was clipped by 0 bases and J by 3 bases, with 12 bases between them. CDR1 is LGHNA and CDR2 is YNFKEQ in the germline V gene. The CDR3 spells CASSQDPGHSYEQYF. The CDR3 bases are TGTGCCAGCAGCCAAGACCCGGGACACAGCTACGAGCAGTACTTC.

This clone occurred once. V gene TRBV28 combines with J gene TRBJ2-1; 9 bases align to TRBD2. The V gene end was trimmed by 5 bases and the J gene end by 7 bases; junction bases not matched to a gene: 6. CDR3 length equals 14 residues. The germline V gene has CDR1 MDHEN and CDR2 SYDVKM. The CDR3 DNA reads TGTGCCAGCAGTAATAGACTAGCGGAAAATGAGCAGTTCTTC. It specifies CASSNRLAENEQFF.